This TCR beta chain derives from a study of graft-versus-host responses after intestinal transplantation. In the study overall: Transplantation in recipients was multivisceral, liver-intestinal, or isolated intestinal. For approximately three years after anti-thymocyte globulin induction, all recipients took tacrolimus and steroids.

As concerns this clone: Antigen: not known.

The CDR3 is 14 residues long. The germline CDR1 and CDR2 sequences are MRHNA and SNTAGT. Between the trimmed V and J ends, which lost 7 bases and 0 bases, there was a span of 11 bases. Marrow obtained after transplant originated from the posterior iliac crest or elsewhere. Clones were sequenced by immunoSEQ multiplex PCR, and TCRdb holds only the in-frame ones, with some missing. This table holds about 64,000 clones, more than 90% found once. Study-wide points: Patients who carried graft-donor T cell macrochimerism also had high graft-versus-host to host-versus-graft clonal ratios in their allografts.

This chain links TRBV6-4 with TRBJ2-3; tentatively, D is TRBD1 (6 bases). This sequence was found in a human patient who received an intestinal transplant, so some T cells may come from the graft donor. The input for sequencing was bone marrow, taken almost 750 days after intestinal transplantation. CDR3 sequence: CASKAGASTDTQYF. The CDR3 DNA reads TGTGCCAGCAAAGCAGGGGCTAGCACAGATACGCAGTATTTT.